One sample yielded the 21 T cell receptor beta chains listed below, sequenced in a study of molecular identifiers for immune sequencing clone quantification. TCRdb itself ran the PCR reads through MiXCR, one entry per CDR3 protein. The data show about 300,000 distinct CDR3 sequences, roughly a fifth seen once. The sample was naive CD8+ T cells from blood, with Jurkat cell RNA spiked in. Subset specified: FACS-sorted CD8+CD4-CCR7+CD45RA+ naive T cells. These receptors all stem from a human donor in good health. Some libraries in this study had Jurkat cell RNA spiked in.

With respect to this clonotype: A read error may be the cause here, since a much bigger clone is one base away. This chain uses TRBV5-4 with TRBJ2-3, with 10 bases fitting TRBD2. The CDR3 is 15 amino acids. Looked up from germline, CDR1 is SGHNT and CDR2 is YYREEE (reference sequence). CDR3 in amino acids: CASSSSGSLTDTQCF. For the CDR3, the DNA is TGTGCCAGCAGCTCTAGCGGGAGCCTCACAGATACGCAGTGTTTT. Complete variable domain (other parts from reference TRBV5-4 and TRBJ2-3): ETGVTQSPTHLIKTRGQQVTLRCSSQSGHNTVSWYQQALGQGPQFIFQYYREEENGRGNFPPRFSGLQFPNYSSELNVNALELDDSALYLCASSSSGSLTDTQCFGPGTRLTVL.

This clonotype was seen only a few times. The chain uses TRBV7-9 and TRBJ1-1; D gene unclear. The V gene lost 5 bases and the J gene lost 7 bases, with 11 bases spanning the gap. From germline, CDR1 is SEHNR and CDR2 FQNEAQ (reference sequence). The CDR3 is 12 residues long. CDR3 in DNA: TGTGCCAGCAGCCGAGAGCGGTTTGAAGCTTTCTTT. It encodes CASSRERFEAFF.

In DNA form, the CDR3 reads TGTGCCAGCAGTGCCGGGTCCTGGCTGAATGAGCAGTTCTTC. Amino acid sequence: CASSAGSWLNEQFF. The rearrangement uses TRBV28 and TRBJ2-1; D not certain. Trimming left V 5 bases short and J 7 bases short, with 15 bases between. The CDR3 contains 14 residues. Germline V gene sequence: CDR1 MDHEN, CDR2 SYDVKM.

As concerns this clonotype: At one of its ends the junction is not consistent with the germline gene, which may arise from a read error. The chain is built from TRBV4-3 and TRBJ2-3, with TRBD2 matching over 7 bases. The CDR3 has 16 amino acids. Germline values: CDR1 LGHNA, CDR2 YSLEER. CDR3 in DNA: TGCGCCAGCAACCAAGATCCGGCGGGGGGCACAGATACGCAGTATTTT. Translating gives CASNQDPAGGTDTQYF.

The rearrangement uses TRBV20-1 and TRBJ2-5; D may be TRBD1 or TRBD2 (5 bases each). V was clipped by 5 bases and J by 1 base, with 14 bases between them. CDR1 is DFQATT, CDR2 SNEGSKA, per germline (reference sequence). The CDR3 is 14 residues long. The CDR3 bases are TGCAGTGCTGGGGACCGAGACCCCCAAGAGACCCAGTACTTC. Amino acid sequence: CSAGDRDPQETQYF.

Details on this clonotype: A much larger clone sits a single nucleotide away, making a read error possible. This chain connects TRBV29-1 to TRBJ1-1; the D gene is possibly TRBD1 (6 bases). The CDR3 covers 17 residues. CDR1 SQVTM and CDR2 ANQGSEA come from the germline V gene. CDR3 loop: CSVEARGVGRKNAEAFF. The CDR3 coding sequence is TGCAGCGTTGAAGCGAGGGGGGTGGGCAGGAAGAACGCTGAAGCTTTCTTT.

This clonotype was recorded many times. The chain couples TRBV7-2 to TRBJ2-2, with a possible D match to TRBD2 (6 bases). The CDR3 is made up of 12 amino acids. Germline-derived CDR1 and CDR2 are SGHTA and FQGNSA. Trimming cost V 4 bases and J 7 bases, with 7 bases left between them. CDR3 amino acids: CASSWTIGELFF. The CDR3 nucleotides are TGTGCCAGCAGCTGGACTATCGGGGAGCTGTTTTTT.

This clonotype has a count of ten or more. The chain joins TRBV2 to TRBJ1-1; the D gene is possibly TRBD1 (6 bases). Deletions cut 6 bases from V and 6 bases from J, with 11 bases between. In germline, CDR1 is SNHLY, CDR2 FYNNEI. CDR3 length: 12 amino acids. CDR3 nucleotides: TGTGCCAGCAGCACAGGGCCCCCTGAAGCTTTCTTT. This encodes CASSTGPPEAFF.

This chain links TRBV18 with TRBJ2-7; 11 bases map to TRBD2. The CDR3 spans 15 residues. Germline CDR1 and CDR2: KGHSH and LQKENI. V lost 0 bases to trimming and J lost 5 bases; unmatched junction nucleotides: 3. The CDR3 sequence: CASSPPLAGVNEQYF. Written as DNA, the CDR3 is TGTGCCAGCTCACCACCACTAGCGGGAGTCAACGAGCAGTACTTC.

V is TRBV27 and J is TRBJ2-5; D may be TRBD2 (7 bases). The CDR3 contains 16 residues. The germline CDR1 and CDR2 sequences are MNHEY and SMNVEV (reference sequence). V was cut by 3 bases and J by 9 bases, with 23 bases left in between. The CDR3 loop reads CASSFLTGGPVAAQYF. For the CDR3, the DNA is TGTGCCAGCAGTTTTTTAACGGGGGGCCCGGTGGCGGCCCAGTACTTC.

This clonotype was found many times. The rearrangement uses TRBV20-1 and TRBJ2-7, with no clear D. The CDR3 runs to 14 residues. Trimming stripped 0 bases from V and 3 bases from J, with 12 bases between. The germline CDR1 and CDR2 sequences are DFQATT and SNEGSKA (reference sequence). In nucleotides, the CDR3 is TGCAGTGCTAGAGATCTGAAGGGAAGCTACGAGCAGTACTTC. Translating it yields CSARDLKGSYEQYF.

This clonotype turned up a few times. The chain employs TRBV24-1 and TRBJ1-4, with D perhaps TRBD1 (5 bases). The CDR3 length is 16 residues. Germline lookup yields CDR1 KGHDR and CDR2 SFDVKD. V was shortened by 4 bases and J by 5 bases, with 16 bases between the two germline ends. CDR3 loop: CATSDKTEASNEKLFF. DNA for the CDR3: TGTGCCACCAGTGACAAGACAGAAGCCTCAAATGAAAAACTGTTTTTT.

Notes on this clonotype: A much larger clone differs from this one at a single base, so this may be a read error. V and J are TRBV6-6 and TRBJ2-7; D remains unclear. Per the germline V gene, CDR1 is MNHNY and CDR2 is SVGAGI (reference sequence). The CDR3 has 13 amino acids. The DNA of the CDR3 is TGTGCCGGCAGCCCCGGCCATAACTACGAGCAGTACTTC. Its translation is CAGSPGHNYEQYF.

The sample holds many counts of this clonotype. DNA for the CDR3: TGCAGTGCTAGCCTGGGGGCAGGAGGGAATCAGCCCCAGCATTTT. Translation: CSASLGAGGNQPQHF. V is TRBV20-1 and J is TRBJ1-5, with D possibly matching TRBD1 (6 bases). V lost 3 bases, J lost 4 bases, and 16 bases lay in between. The CDR3 is made up of 15 amino acids. Germline V CDR1 and CDR2: DFQATT, SNEGSKA (reference sequence).

This chain joins TRBV3-1 and TRBJ2-3; the match to TRBD2 covers 7 bases. The CDR3 is 16 amino acids. V lost 6 bases to trimming and J lost 2 bases; unmatched junction nucleotides: 11. Looked up from germline, CDR1 is LGHDT and CDR2 is YNNKEL (reference sequence). The CDR3 DNA reads TGTGCCAGCAGTCTCTTAGGGACTATGCTCACAGATACGCAGTATTTT. Translation: CASSLLGTMLTDTQYF.

This clonotype was seen ten or more times. The gene calls are TRBV13 and TRBJ2-3; 11 bases are a match to TRBD2. J lost 6 bases, V lost 5 bases, and 10 bases had no gene match. Germline V gene sequence: CDR1 PRHDT, CDR2 FYEKMQ (reference sequence). The CDR3 loop spans 16 amino acids. CDR3 in DNA: TGTGCCAGCAGCCCACCGGGACTAGCGGAGGAGGATACGCAGTATTTT. Translation: CASSPPGLAEEDTQYF. Supplemented by reference TRBV13 and TRBJ2-3, the full variable domain reads AAGVIQSPRHLIKEKRETATLKCYPIPRHDTVYWYQQGPGQDPQFLISFYEKMQSDKGSIPDRFSAQQFSDYHSELNMSSLELGDSALYFCASSPPGLAEEDTQYFGPGTRLTVL.

V is TRBV19 and J is TRBJ2-7; no clear D gene. In germline, CDR1 is LNHDA, CDR2 SQIVND (reference sequence). This CDR3 contains 13 residues. Deletions cut 3 bases from V and 0 bases from J, with 6 bases between. The CDR3 sequence is CASSIHSSYEQYF. CDR3 DNA: TGTGCCAGTAGTATCCATAGCTCCTACGAGCAGTACTTC.

This clonotype was detected a few times. The chain couples TRBV30 to TRBJ2-7; 7 bases line up with TRBD2. Trimming cost V 3 bases and J 6 bases; bases outside gene matches: 11. This CDR3 comprises 14 residues. Germline CDR1 and CDR2: GTSNPN and SVGIG (reference sequence). The CDR3 nucleotides are TGTGCCTGGAGCCCCCAATCGACTAGCCCCGAGCAGTACTTC. It codes for CAWSPQSTSPEQYF.

This clonotype was recorded many times. The chain is built from TRBV18 and TRBJ2-7; 8 bases match TRBD1. The CDR3 length is 13 residues. CDR1 is KGHSH and CDR2 is LQKENI in the germline V gene. With V trimmed by 3 bases and J by 5 bases, 3 bases remained unmatched. The CDR3 protein is CASSPDRAHEQYF. In DNA form, the CDR3 reads TGTGCCAGCTCACCGGACAGGGCACACGAGCAGTACTTC.

On this clonotype: This clone may be a read error of a much larger clone one base away. The gene calls are TRBV27 and TRBJ2-1, with 9 bases fitting TRBD2. This CDR3 spans 15 amino acids. Germline V lookup: CDR1 MNHEY, CDR2 SMNVEV (reference sequence). Written as DNA, the CDR3 is TGTGTCAGCAGTTTTCGCCTAGCGGGGCCCAATGAGCAGTTCTTC. Its protein product is CVSSFRLAGPNEQFF.

The chain couples TRBV4-2 to TRBJ2-7; D not certain. V shed 3 bases and J shed 2 bases, with 11 bases lying between them. Per the germline V gene, CDR1 is LGHNA and CDR2 is YNFKEQ. There are 14 residues in the CDR3. As DNA, the CDR3 is TGTGCCAGCAGCCAGGAGACAAGAACCTACGAGCAGTACTTC. Protein product: CASSQETRTYEQYF.